Sequencing of this T cell receptor beta chain was carried out in a study of chemoradiotherapy in HPV16-positive cancers. Study context: Candidate HPV-specific clones and shared TCR motifs came from two HPV16-positive patients.

Repeated repertoire sampling spanned the course of chemoradiotherapy. Study findings and constraints: In HPV16-positive patients, HPV-responsive T-cell expansion tracked better recurrence-free survival. During treatment, candidate HPV-specific clones and E7-related motifs expanded in tumor.

Regarding this clone: Its antigen is currently unknown. The junction does not match germline at one end; this may be a read error.

The method was immunoSEQ multiplex PCR; TCRdb's version includes in-frame clones alone and lacks a portion of them. The table has 12,000 or so clones, 85% to 90% seen once. Germline V gene lookup returns CDR1 SNHLY and CDR2 FYNNEI. There are 14 residues in the CDR3. The starting material was blood, obtained from a patient who underwent chemoradiotherapy. The sequence came from a human donor with HPV-associated anogenital cancer. The chain links TRBV2 to TRBJ1-2, with D perhaps matching TRBD1 (6 bases). CDR3 region: CATSNSDSYQGYTF. The CDR3 DNA reads as TGTGCCACCAGTAACTCGGACAGCTACCAAGGCTACACCTTC.